Following are 32 T cell receptor beta chains from one sample sequenced in a study of T cell responses to AZD1222 COVID-19 vaccine (dated by TCRdb to about 2021). Sample time point, as interpreted from the label and publication: baseline before first vaccination. Receptor libraries were prepared by the immunoSEQ multiplex PCR assay. TCRdb obtained this table from immuneACCESS and retained in-frame rearrangements with V and J assigned. These tables miss some clones; where compared with another copy, unresolved V genes account for less than half of the shortfall, and the remainder is unexplained. Within this sample are some 130,000 clones, with over 75% of them counted one time only. About 8% of the sample comes from the top ten. This specimen was peripheral blood, taken on day 0 of AZD1222 vaccination. Receptors were obtained from an adult in good health.

The chain joins TRBV7-9 to TRBJ1-4, with D uncertain. Trimming cost V 6 bases and J 3 bases, with 17 bases left between them. The CDR3 runs 16 residues. Germline CDR1 reads SEHNR; CDR2 reads FQNEAQ (reference sequence). The CDR3 coding sequence is TGTGCCAGCAGTTCTCCTCAGGCGGTGGCTAATGAAAAACTGTTTTTT. Encoded protein: CASSSPQAVANEKLFF. Based on the CDR3 plus reference TRBV7-9 and TRBJ1-4, the full variable domain is DTGVSQNPRHKITKRGQNVTFRCDPISEHNRLYWYRQTLGQGPEFLTYFQNEAQLEKSRLLSDRFSAERPKGSFSTLEIQRTEQGDSAMYLCASSSPQAVANEKLFFGSGTQLSVL.

The gene calls are TRBV6-2 or TRBV6-3 and TRBJ1-1, with 7 bases identical to TRBD1. V was pared by 5 bases and J by 1 base, with 4 bases of the junction left unmatched. The CDR3 runs 14 residues. CDR1 is MNHEY and CDR2 is SVGEGT in the germline V gene. This CDR3 reads CASSNRDRNTEAFF. DNA of the CDR3: TGTGCCAGCAGTAACCGGGACAGGAACACTGAAGCTTTCTTT.

V and J are TRBV2 and TRBJ2-5; maybe TRBD2 (6 bases). Germline assignment: CDR1 SNHLY and CDR2 FYNNEI. This CDR3 contains 13 residues. V was pared by 7 bases and J by 4 bases, with 13 bases between. CDR3 bases: TGTGCCAGCAACGGAGGGGTGGGAGAGACCCAGTACTTC. It codes for CASNGGVGETQYF.

This chain connects TRBV2 to TRBJ2-7, with no clear D. Trimming shortened V by 6 bases and J by 3 bases, and 9 bases separated the two germline ends. CDR1 and CDR2 (germline): SNHLY, FYNNEI. The CDR3 covers 12 residues. The DNA for the CDR3 is TGTGCCAGCAGGGCGGCCGGCTACGAGCAGTACTTC. It specifies CASRAAGYEQYF.

CDR3 residues: CASSSDTNQPQHF. CDR3 DNA sequence: TGTGCCAGCTCATCGGACACGAATCAGCCCCAGCATTTT. The chain joins TRBV18 to TRBJ1-5, with a tentative D call TRBD1 (5 bases). Trimming took off 5 bases at V and 4 bases at J, with 9 bases between the two ends. Per germline, CDR1 KGHSH and CDR2 LQKENI. The CDR3 runs to 13 residues.

The chain employs TRBV5-1 and TRBJ2-5; D gene uncertain. Trimming removed 5 bases at V and 2 bases at J, with 7 bases between. Germline values: CDR1 SGHRS, CDR2 YFSETQ. CDR3 length: 12 amino acids. The CDR3: CASRAEQETQYF. CDR3 DNA sequence: TGCGCCAGCAGGGCGGAGCAAGAGACCCAGTACTTC.

The CDR3 region is CASSLTGRETQYF. CDR3 DNA sequence: TGTGCCAGCAGCTTGACGGGGAGAGAGACCCAGTACTTC. This chain links TRBV5-6 with TRBJ2-5; a possible D gene is TRBD2 (5 bases). Deletions cut 1 base from V and 4 bases from J, with 8 bases between. CDR3 size: 13 residues. Germline assignment: CDR1 SGHDT and CDR2 YYEEEE. Filled out from reference TRBV5-6 and TRBJ2-5, the complete variable domain reads DAGVTQSPTHLIKTRGQQVTLRCSPKSGHDTVSWYQQALGQGPQFIFQYYEEEERQRGNFPDRFSGHQFPNYSSELNVNALLLGDSALYLCASSLTGRETQYFGPGTRLLVL.

The genes are TRBV10-1 and TRBJ1-1; D remains ambiguous. V lost 2 bases and J lost 4, with 11 bases in between. The germline CDR1 and CDR2 sequences are WNHNN and SYGVQD (reference sequence). This CDR3 is 14 amino acids long. This CDR3 is CASSEGSRTTEAFF. In DNA, the CDR3 is TGCGCCAGCAGTGAGGGCAGCCGAACCACTGAAGCTTTCTTT.

This clone was found once. The chain combines TRBV10-3 with TRBJ2-7; 8 nucleotides line up with TRBD2. V gave up 8 bases and J gave up 5 bases; unmatched junction bases: 14. Germline V gene data show CDR1 as ENHRY and CDR2 as SYGVKD. This CDR3 contains 15 residues. The CDR3 region is CAICPYTGGRNEQYF. CDR3 bases: TGTGCCATCTGCCCATACACGGGAGGGCGGAACGAGCAGTACTTC.

V is TRBV13 and J is TRBJ2-3, with 10 bases lining up with TRBD2. Germline V gene sequence: CDR1 PRHDT, CDR2 FYEKMQ (reference sequence). With 3 bases clipped from V and 3 bases from J, the junction kept 6 bases outside the gene matches. This CDR3 is 16 amino acids long. The CDR3 coding sequence is TGTGCCAGCAGCTTCCAAGCGGGGGGGCGAACAGATACGCAGTATTTT. Its protein is CASSFQAGGRTDTQYF.

V usage is TRBV5-1 and J usage is TRBJ1-1, with D maybe TRBD1 (5 bases). The V gene lost 3 bases and the J gene lost 3 bases, with 12 bases spanning the gap. This CDR3 contains 14 residues. CDR1 and CDR2 from the germline V gene are SGHRS and YFSETQ. Written as DNA, the CDR3 is TGCGCCAGCAGCTGGTCTCTAGGGGACACTGAAGCTTTCTTT. Protein product: CASSWSLGDTEAFF.

This clone was observed a handful of times. V usage is TRBV7-2 and J usage is TRBJ1-4; TRBD1 is a possible D gene (6 bases). The CDR3 is 15 amino acids. CDR1 and CDR2 from the germline V gene are SGHTA and FQGNSA. Trimming left V 6 bases short and J 0 bases short, with 11 bases between. CDR3 nucleotide sequence: TGTGCCAGCAGAACGAGGGGGGCAACTAATGAAAAACTGTTTTTT. It encodes CASRTRGATNEKLFF.

This clone came up a few times. The chain recombines TRBV24-1 with TRBJ2-2; weak D call: TRBD2 (6 bases). This CDR3 region has 17 residues. V lost 3 bases, J lost 6 bases, and 19 bases lay in between. The germline V gene encodes CDR1 KGHDR and CDR2 SFDVKD. CDR3 bases: TGTGCCACCAGTGATCCGGGCGCGGGCGGCGGGGCCGGGGAGCTGTTTTTT. Its protein product is CATSDPGAGGGAGELFF.

Only one count was recorded for this clone. V usage is TRBV14 and J usage is TRBJ2-1; the D gene is possibly TRBD2 (5 bases). The length of the CDR3 is 15 residues. Germline V gene lookup returns CDR1 SGHDN and CDR2 FVKESK. Deletions cut 4 bases from V and 5 bases from J, with 15 bases between. The CDR3 reads CASSRGRDYNNEQFF. The CDR3 DNA reads TGTGCCAGCAGCCGCGGCAGAGACTACAACAATGAGCAGTTCTTC.

This chain joins TRBV19 and TRBJ1-2, with TRBD1 matching over 7 bases. With 3 bases clipped from V and 12 bases from J, the junction kept 7 bases outside the gene matches. Germline CDR1 and CDR2: LNHDA and SQIVND (reference sequence). The CDR3 has 12 residues. The CDR3 loop reads CASSINTGDHTF. CDR3 coding DNA: TGTGCCAGTAGTATCAACACAGGGGACCACACCTTC.

This clone has only one observation. The V and J genes are TRBV7-2 and TRBJ1-2; D not resolved. The ends were cut back, 2 bases at V and 5 bases at J, with 12 bases in the middle. Germline CDR1 is SGHTA and CDR2 is FQGNSA. The CDR3 contains 14 residues. Written as DNA, the CDR3 is TGTGCCAGCAGCTTAACCTCTAGGGCATATGGCTACACCTTC. Its translation: CASSLTSRAYGYTF.

This chain uses TRBV20-1 with TRBJ2-7; 7 bases are a match to TRBD2. Germline CDR1 reads DFQATT; CDR2 reads SNEGSKA (reference sequence). J was trimmed by 4 bases and V by 3 bases; bases with no gene match: 6. This CDR3 is 13 amino acids long. CDR3 sequence: CSASFLAVYEQYF. The CDR3 DNA is TGCAGTGCTAGTTTTCTAGCGGTATACGAGCAGTACTTC.

J is TRBJ1-6 and V is TRBV28; 7 positions match TRBD1. Looked up from germline, CDR1 is MDHEN and CDR2 is SYDVKM. Trimming at V came to 6 bases and at J to 4 bases, leaving 6 bases not matched to a gene. The CDR3 is made up of 15 amino acids. DNA for the CDR3: TGTGCCAGCAGCGCAGTACAGGGGTATAATTCACCCCTCCACTTT. This sequence encodes CASSAVQGYNSPLHF.

The V gene is TRBV2, the J gene TRBJ1-5; possibly TRBD1 for D (5 bases). This CDR3 spans 14 amino acids. Germline V lookup: CDR1 SNHLY, CDR2 FYNNEI. V shed 6 bases and J shed 4 bases, with 13 bases lying between them. For the CDR3, the DNA is TGTGCCAGCAGCGGGGGACGGCGAAATCAGCCCCAGCATTTT. Protein: CASSGGRRNQPQHF.

The chain links TRBV4-1 to TRBJ2-5; tentative D call: TRBD2 (5 bases). From germline, CDR1 is MGHRA and CDR2 YSYEKL. This CDR3 is built from 15 residues. The V gene lost 3 bases and the J gene lost 2 bases, with 13 bases spanning the gap. The CDR3 sequence: CASSQRAGIQETQYF. The CDR3 coding sequence is TGCGCCAGCAGCCAGAGGGCCGGAATACAAGAGACCCAGTACTTC.

This clone has a handful of counts. This chain joins TRBV20-1 and TRBJ2-7; no firm D call. Germline V gene lookup returns CDR1 DFQATT and CDR2 SNEGSKA (reference sequence). The CDR3 loop spans 11 amino acids. The V end lost 0 bases, the J end lost 9 bases, and 9 bases lay between the germline ends. This CDR3 is CSARDTMAQYF. CDR3 nucleotide sequence: TGCAGTGCTAGAGATACTATGGCGCAGTACTTC.

The chain couples TRBV6-5 to TRBJ1-1; the D is unclear. Germline V gives CDR1 MNHEY, CDR2 SVGAGI. This CDR3 is 13 amino acids long. Trimming cost V 2 bases and J 3 bases, with 7 bases left between them. CDR3 in amino acids: CASSYHEDTEAFF. The CDR3 nucleotides are TGTGCCAGCAGTTACCACGAGGACACTGAAGCTTTCTTT.

The chain joins TRBV4-1 to TRBJ2-7, with D perhaps TRBD2 (5 bases). V lost 4 bases and J lost 0, with 13 bases in between. Germline V gives CDR1 MGHRA, CDR2 YSYEKL. The CDR3 contains 15 residues. Here the CDR3 reads CASSRYGVSSYEQYF. The CDR3 DNA is TGCGCCAGCAGCCGATACGGGGTGAGCTCCTACGAGCAGTACTTC.

This chain links TRBV11-3 with TRBJ2-3; a possible D gene is TRBD2 (6 bases). Trimming removed 1 base from V and 6 bases from J, with 14 bases in between. CDR3 length equals 15 residues. From germline, CDR1 is SGHNT and CDR2 YENEEA. DNA of the CDR3: TGTGCCAGCAGCTTAGGAGGCGGGGTTGGGGATACGCAGTATTTT. Its protein is CASSLGGGVGDTQYF. The full variable domain, in which reference TRBV11-3 and TRBJ2-3 provide the parts outside the CDR3, is EAGVVQSPRYKIIEKKQPVAFWCNPISGHNTLYWYLQNLGQGPELLIRYENEEAVDDSQLPKDRFSAERLKGVDSTLKIQPAELGDSAVYLCASSLGGGVGDTQYFGPGTRLTVL.

The CDR3, as DNA: TGTGCCAGCAGCCAGACAGTTCCTGAGCAGTTCTTC. Its translation: CASSQTVPEQFF. The rearrangement links TRBV7-9 to TRBJ2-1, with D perhaps TRBD1 (5 bases). Trimming stripped 5 bases from V and 9 bases from J, with 11 bases between. Per germline, CDR1 SEHNR and CDR2 FQNEAQ (reference sequence). This CDR3 comprises 12 residues.

V usage is TRBV12-5 and J usage is TRBJ2-7; the match to TRBD2 covers 11 bases. The germline gives CDR1 LGHNT, CDR2 FRNRAP. There are 14 residues in the CDR3. The trim removed 2 bases at V and 6 bases at J, leaving 3 bases unmatched. Here the CDR3 DNA reads TGTGCTAGTGGTTTGCGGACTAGCGGGTCCGAGCAGTACTTC. It is translated as CASGLRTSGSEQYF.

V usage is TRBV4-2 and J usage is TRBJ2-1; D is ambiguous. V shed 0 bases and J shed 0 bases, with 12 bases lying between them. Germline CDR1 and CDR2: LGHNA and YNFKEQ. This CDR3 is built from 17 residues. CDR3 region: CASSQDGSWSSYNEQFF. CDR3 coding DNA: TGTGCCAGCAGCCAAGACGGTAGCTGGAGCTCCTACAATGAGCAGTTCTTC.

This chain uses TRBV18 with TRBJ2-1; D is uncertain. Trimming shortened V by 0 bases and J by 3 bases, and 6 bases separated the two germline ends. Germline V CDR1 and CDR2: KGHSH, LQKENI. This CDR3 comprises 14 residues. The CDR3 here is CASSPPSFYNEQFF. CDR3 bases: TGTGCCAGCTCACCACCGAGCTTCTACAATGAGCAGTTCTTC.

The V and J genes are TRBV28 and TRBJ1-4; perhaps TRBD1 as D (6 bases). Per germline, CDR1 MDHEN and CDR2 SYDVKM. The CDR3 loop spans 19 amino acids. V was pared by 4 bases and J by 0 bases, with 21 bases between. The CDR3 bases are TGTGCCAGCAGTTCCCGGACTTGGCGGGGGGCAGCAACTAATGAAAAACTGTTTTTT. Its translation: CASSSRTWRGAATNEKLFF.

This rearrangement joins TRBV9 to TRBJ2-7, with D tentatively TRBD1 or TRBD2 (5 bases each). V lost 4 bases to trimming and J lost 1 base, with 12 bases between them. Germline CDR1 reads SGDLS; CDR2 reads YYNGEE. CDR3 length: 14 residues. The CDR3 region is CASSPGPDSYEQYF. The DNA for the CDR3 is TGTGCCAGCAGCCCGGGACCGGATTCCTACGAGCAGTACTTC.

V usage is TRBV29-1 and J usage is TRBJ2-3, with D perhaps assigned TRBD1 or TRBD2 (6 bases each). V was trimmed by 5 bases and J by 6 bases, leaving 15 bases between them. Germline assignment: CDR1 SQVTM and CDR2 ANQGSEA. The CDR3 has 13 residues. The CDR3 coding sequence is TGCAGCGTTACCGGGGGCCGCTGGGATACGCAGTATTTT. Protein: CSVTGGRWDTQYF.

The J gene is TRBJ2-2, the V gene TRBV5-6, with a tentative D call TRBD2 (5 bases). The V and J ends lost 0 bases and 5 bases respectively, with 11 bases between them. Per the germline V gene, CDR1 is SGHDT and CDR2 is YYEEEE. The CDR3 loop spans 15 amino acids. The CDR3 here is CASSLGLAGTGELFF. As DNA, the CDR3 is TGTGCCAGCAGCTTGGGCCTCGCGGGTACCGGGGAGCTGTTTTTT.